Included here is one TCR beta chain sequence, with context. The antigen is undetermined. This specimen comes from a study of cytomegalovirus exposure and HLA in healthy donors. Whole-study results and caveats: A list of roughly 160 TCR beta chains associated with cytomegalovirus was given.

After removal of 2 bases from V and 4 bases from J, the junction contained 2 bases not matched to a gene. The CDR3 contains 14 residues. Looked up from germline, CDR1 is MNHEY and CDR2 is SVGAGI. With 60 Vbeta and 13 Jbeta primers, the PCR was carried out. Produced via immunoSEQ multiplex PCR; TCRdb's table is partial and in-frame only. The sample's table shows around 70,000 clones. The chain has TRBV6-5 and TRBJ2-7; 10 nucleotides match TRBD2. Sequences were obtained from PBMCs. The source is a female donor in good health and CMV-seropositive. CDR3 sequence: CASSYKREGYEQYF. The CDR3 coding sequence is TGTGCCAGCAGTTACAAGCGGGAGGGGTACGAGCAGTACTTC.